This TCR beta chain emerged from a study of T cell responses to AZD1222 COVID-19 vaccine. Profiling relied on immunoSEQ multiplex PCR, and the TCRdb table lists in-frame clones only, not all of them. The profile shows approximately 110,000 clones, approximately 86% of them singletons. Study findings and constraints: Just five to seven AZD1222 recipients tested seropositive at baseline.

As regards this clone: Its antigen is not known.

The CDR3 runs to 17 residues. Trimming removed 3 bases from V and 4 bases from J, with 18 bases in between. Per germline, CDR1 KGHSH and CDR2 LQKENI. This rearrangement joins TRBV18 to TRBJ2-2, with a possible D match to TRBD1 (6 bases). The clonotype originates from an adult in good health. This sample comprised peripheral blood, obtained on day 0 of AZD1222 vaccination. DNA of the CDR3: TGTGCCAGCTCACCGCTGCTGGGGGCCCGGACCACCGGGGAGCTGTTTTTT. Its translation is CASSPLLGARTTGELFF.